Listed below are T cell receptor beta chains from one sample, sequenced in a study of blood T cell repertoires in COVID-19. Some clones are missing from TCRdb's copy, which holds only in-frame ones; the method was immunoSEQ multiplex PCR. The table records about 80,000 clones, roughly three quarters of them present only once. Sequencing was performed on peripheral blood. The receptors stem from a man aged 55 to 70 with COVID-19, enrolled during active disease. Both conserved end residues are part of each CDR3. Fields, in order: CDR3 protein, CDR3 DNA, J gene, clone size, D gene, V gene. D genes are given only for firm matches. Rows give clone size only sometimes, using once, few, many, or a class for an expanded clone.

CDR3: CASSYSNRGFGYTF; DNA: TGTGCCAGCAGTTACTCGAATAGGGGCTTTGGCTACACCTTC; J: TRBJ1-2; size: NA; D: NA; V: TRBV6-5
CDR3: CASKSRGTEAFF; DNA: TGTGCCAGCAAATCCCGAGGGACTGAAGCTTTCTTT; J: TRBJ1-1; size: few; D: NA; V: TRBV3-1/TRBV3-2
CDR3: CASSLYRAGGADTQYF; DNA: TGTGCCAGCAGCTTGTATCGAGCGGGAGGGGCAGATACGCAGTATTTT; J: TRBJ2-3; size: NA; D: TRBD2; V: TRBV7-2
CDR3: CASSLAEGAGNTIYF; DNA: TGTGCCAGCAGCTTAGCAGAGGGCGCCGGAAACACCATATATTTT; J: TRBJ1-3; size: NA; D: NA; V: TRBV7-6
CDR3: CASSPTGGEEKLFF; DNA: TGCGCCAGCAGCCCGACAGGGGGGGAAGAAAAACTGTTTTTT; J: TRBJ1-4; size: once; D: TRBD1; V: TRBV5-1
CDR3: CASSHPGQGLYEQYF; DNA: TGCGCCAGCAGTCACCCGGGACAGGGCCTCTACGAGCAGTACTTC; J: TRBJ2-7; size: NA; D: TRBD1; V: TRBV23-1
CDR3: CASSTASGGAGSDTQYF; DNA: TGCGCCAGCAGCACCGCTAGCGGGGGGGCCGGGTCAGATACGCAGTATTTT; J: TRBJ2-3; size: NA; D: TRBD2; V: TRBV5-1
CDR3: CASSVAHSTDTQYF; DNA: TGTGCCAGCAGCGTAGCCCATAGCACAGATACGCAGTATTTT; J: TRBJ2-3; size: NA; D: NA; V: TRBV9
CDR3: CASRPPGQSNIQYF; DNA: TGTGCCAGCAGACCACCGGGACAATCGAACATTCAGTACTTC; J: TRBJ2-4; size: NA; D: NA; V: TRBV6-5
CDR3: CAISSGSETQYF; DNA: TGTGCCATCAGTTCCGGTAGCGAGACCCAGTACTTC; J: TRBJ2-5; size: NA; D: NA; V: TRBV10-3
CDR3: CASSGVSGPNGEQFF; DNA: TGTGCCAGCAGCGGGGTGAGCGGGCCGAATGGGGAGCAGTTCTTC; J: TRBJ2-1; size: NA; D: NA; V: TRBV11-3
CDR3: CASSSGTYNEQFF; DNA: TGTGCCAGCAGTTCAGGGACTTACAATGAGCAGTTCTTC; J: TRBJ2-1; size: once; D: NA; V: TRBV7-3
CDR3: CAWAIRRGFSSEQFF; DNA: TGTGCCTGGGCCATACGTAGGGGGTTTAGTAGTGAGCAGTTCTTC; J: TRBJ2-1; size: NA; D: NA; V: TRBV30
CDR3: CASSLANRGGETQYF; DNA: TGTGCTAGCAGCTTAGCCAATAGGGGTGGGGAGACCCAGTACTTC; J: TRBJ2-5; size: NA; D: NA; V: TRBV7-7
CDR3: CASSPGTGAPEQYF; DNA: TGTGCCAGCTCGCCCGGGACAGGGGCCCCCGAGCAGTACTTC; J: TRBJ2-7; size: NA; D: TRBD1; V: TRBV18
CDR3: CASSLALHSGSTDTQYF; DNA: TGTGCCAGCAGCTTAGCCCTCCATAGCGGTAGCACAGATACGCAGTATTTT; J: TRBJ2-3; size: NA; D: NA; V: TRBV11-3
CDR3: CASSFAQGFITGELFF; DNA: TGTGCCAGCAGTTTTGCTCAGGGATTTATCACCGGGGAGCTGTTTTTT; J: TRBJ2-2; size: NA; D: NA; V: TRBV27
CDR3: CASSQAGGGSPLHF; DNA: TGTGCCAGCAGCCAAGCAGGGGGTGGGTCACCCCTCCACTTT; J: TRBJ1-6; size: NA; D: TRBD1; V: TRBV3-1/TRBV3-2
CDR3: CASSQGRTGVQPQHF; DNA: TGTGCCAGCAGCCAAGGCCGGACAGGGGTTCAGCCCCAGCATTTT; J: TRBJ1-5; size: NA; D: TRBD1; V: TRBV3-1/TRBV3-2
CDR3: CASSIGSGYNQPQHF; DNA: TGTGCCAGTAGTATAGGATCAGGCTACAATCAGCCCCAGCATTTT; J: TRBJ1-5; size: NA; D: NA; V: TRBV19
CDR3: CASSEYKGQGSGYTF; DNA: TGTGCCAGCAGTGAATATAAGGGACAGGGAAGTGGCTACACCTTC; J: TRBJ1-2; size: NA; D: TRBD1; V: TRBV25-1
CDR3: CASSYSGLAYETQYF; DNA: TGTGCCAGCAGTTACTCGGGACTAGCTTACGAGACCCAGTACTTC; J: TRBJ2-5; size: NA; D: TRBD2; V: TRBV6-2/TRBV6-3
CDR3: CASSVDTTETQYF; DNA: TGTGCCAGCAGCGTGGACACTACAGAGACCCAGTACTTC; J: TRBJ2-5; size: NA; D: NA; V: TRBV9
CDR3: CASSLVRGGNTEAFF; DNA: TGCGCCAGCAGCTTGGTTAGGGGCGGGAACACTGAAGCTTTCTTT; J: TRBJ1-1; size: NA; D: NA; V: TRBV5-1
CDR3: CASSLQENTEAFF; DNA: TGTGCCAGCAGCCTCCAGGAGAACACTGAAGCTTTCTTT; J: TRBJ1-1; size: NA; D: NA; V: TRBV6-5
CDR3: CASSLWEQGADRGNTIYF; DNA: TGTGCCAGCAGCTTGTGGGAACAGGGGGCAGATCGAGGAAACACCATATATTTT; J: TRBJ1-3; size: NA; D: TRBD1; V: TRBV7-3